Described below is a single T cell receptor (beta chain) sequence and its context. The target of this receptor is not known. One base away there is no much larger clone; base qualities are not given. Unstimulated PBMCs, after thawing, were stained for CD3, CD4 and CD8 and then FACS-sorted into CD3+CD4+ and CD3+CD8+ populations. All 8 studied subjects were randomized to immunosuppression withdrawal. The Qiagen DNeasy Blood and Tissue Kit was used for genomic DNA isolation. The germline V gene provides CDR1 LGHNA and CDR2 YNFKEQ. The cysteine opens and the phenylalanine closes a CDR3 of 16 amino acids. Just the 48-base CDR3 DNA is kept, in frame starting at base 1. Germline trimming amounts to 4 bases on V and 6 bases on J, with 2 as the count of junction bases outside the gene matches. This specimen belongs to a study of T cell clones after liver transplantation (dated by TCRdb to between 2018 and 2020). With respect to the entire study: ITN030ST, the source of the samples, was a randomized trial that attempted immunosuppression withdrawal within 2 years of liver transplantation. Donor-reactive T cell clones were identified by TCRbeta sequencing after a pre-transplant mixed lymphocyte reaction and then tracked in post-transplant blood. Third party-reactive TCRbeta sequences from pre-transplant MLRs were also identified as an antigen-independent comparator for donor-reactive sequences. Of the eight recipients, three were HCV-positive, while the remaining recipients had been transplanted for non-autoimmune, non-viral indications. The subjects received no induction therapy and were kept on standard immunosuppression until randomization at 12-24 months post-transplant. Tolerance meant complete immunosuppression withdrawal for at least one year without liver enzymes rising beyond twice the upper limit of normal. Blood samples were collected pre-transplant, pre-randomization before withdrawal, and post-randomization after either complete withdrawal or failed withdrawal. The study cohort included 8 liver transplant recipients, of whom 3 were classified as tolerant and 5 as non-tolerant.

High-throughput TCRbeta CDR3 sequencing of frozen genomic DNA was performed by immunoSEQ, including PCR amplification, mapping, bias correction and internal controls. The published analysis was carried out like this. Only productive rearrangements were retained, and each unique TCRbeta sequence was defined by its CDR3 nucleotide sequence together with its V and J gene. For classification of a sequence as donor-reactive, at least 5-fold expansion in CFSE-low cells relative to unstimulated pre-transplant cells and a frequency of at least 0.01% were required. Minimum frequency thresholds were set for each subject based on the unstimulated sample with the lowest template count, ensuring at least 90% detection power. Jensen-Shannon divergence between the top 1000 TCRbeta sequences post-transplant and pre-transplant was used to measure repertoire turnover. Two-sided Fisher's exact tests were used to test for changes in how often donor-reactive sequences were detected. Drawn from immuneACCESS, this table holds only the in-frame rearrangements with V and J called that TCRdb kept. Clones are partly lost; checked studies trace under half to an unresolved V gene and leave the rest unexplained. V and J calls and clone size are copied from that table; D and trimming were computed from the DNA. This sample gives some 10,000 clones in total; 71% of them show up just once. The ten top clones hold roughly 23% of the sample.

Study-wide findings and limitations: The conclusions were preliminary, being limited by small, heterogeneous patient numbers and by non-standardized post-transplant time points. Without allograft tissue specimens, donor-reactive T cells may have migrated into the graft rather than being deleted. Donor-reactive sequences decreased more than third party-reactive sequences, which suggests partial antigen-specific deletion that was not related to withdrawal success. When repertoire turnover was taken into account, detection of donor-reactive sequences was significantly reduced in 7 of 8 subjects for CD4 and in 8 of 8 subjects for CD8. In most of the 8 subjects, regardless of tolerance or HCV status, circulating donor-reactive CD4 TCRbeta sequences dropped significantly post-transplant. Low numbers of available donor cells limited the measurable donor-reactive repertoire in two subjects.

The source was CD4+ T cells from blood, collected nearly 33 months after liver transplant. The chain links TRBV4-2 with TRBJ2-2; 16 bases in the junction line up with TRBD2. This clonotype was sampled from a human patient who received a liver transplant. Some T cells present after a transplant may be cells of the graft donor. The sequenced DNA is TGTGCCAGCAGCCCGGGACTAGCGGGGGGGCCCGGGGAGCTGTTTTTT. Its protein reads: CASSPGLAGGPGELFF.